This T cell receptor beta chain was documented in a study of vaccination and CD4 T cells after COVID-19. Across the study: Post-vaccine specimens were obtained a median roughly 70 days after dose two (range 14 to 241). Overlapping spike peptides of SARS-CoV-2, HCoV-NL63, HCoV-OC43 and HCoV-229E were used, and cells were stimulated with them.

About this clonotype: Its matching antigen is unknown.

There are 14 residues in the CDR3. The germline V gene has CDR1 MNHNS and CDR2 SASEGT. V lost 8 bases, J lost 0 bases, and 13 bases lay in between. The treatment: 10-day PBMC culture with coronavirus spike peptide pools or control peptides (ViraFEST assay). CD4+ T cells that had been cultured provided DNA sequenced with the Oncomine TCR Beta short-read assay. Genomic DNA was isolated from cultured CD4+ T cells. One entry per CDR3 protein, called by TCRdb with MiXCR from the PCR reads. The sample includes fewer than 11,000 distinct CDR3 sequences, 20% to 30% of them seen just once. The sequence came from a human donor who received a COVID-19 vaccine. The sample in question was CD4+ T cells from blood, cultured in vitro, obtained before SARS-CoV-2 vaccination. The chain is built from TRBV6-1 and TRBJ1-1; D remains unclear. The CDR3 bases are TGTGCCAGCGAGACCCGGGGATTGAACACTGAAGCTTTCTTT. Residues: CASETRGLNTEAFF.